One sample yielded the 5 T cell receptor beta chains listed below, sequenced in a study of human T cells and chemical hapten exposure (dated by TCRdb to the early 2020s). This specimen's time point label, interpreted: pre-sensitization, week 0. Read against the paper, the sample's treatment or condition label means: therapeutic diphenylcyclopropenone sensitization with weekly scalp DPC. The library was made by RACE. Sequencing relied on a NextSeq 500. TCRdb reworked the public reads: Q25 trimming with fastp, MiXCR clone assembly, productive beta chains retained. Identical CDR3 protein sequences are pooled into one entry, listed with their most common genes and DNA. The sample records about 68,000 distinct CDR3 sequences, around 9.9% of which are singletons. Clones ranked in the top ten supply 4% to 6% of the sample. The sequencing here drew on whole blood, taken in connection with sensitization to the hapten diphenylcyclopropenone (DPC). All receptors derive from a woman between 45 and 65 years old with alopecia areata. Some clones in this sample may be carry-over from other donors' samples.

This clonotype was counted between two and nine times. V and J are TRBV4-2 and TRBJ1-1; unclear D gene. Germline V CDR1 and CDR2: LGHNA, YNFKEQ. Trimming stripped 0 bases from V and 0 bases from J, with 8 bases between. This CDR3 spans 15 amino acids. CDR3 in DNA: TGTGCCAGCAGCCAAGATGTAAGCCTGAACACTGAAGCTTTCTTT. This codes for CASSQDVSLNTEAFF.

This clonotype has just a few counts. The CDR3 sequence: CAISERTSGGPGELFF. The CDR3 DNA follows: TGTGCCATCAGTGAAAGGACTAGCGGGGGACCCGGGGAGCTGTTTTTT. The genes are TRBV10-3 and TRBJ2-2, with 13 bases lining up with TRBD2. Germline loops: CDR1 ENHRY, CDR2 SYGVKD. The CDR3 is 16 residues long. V gave up 3 bases and J gave up 6 bases; unmatched junction bases: 4.

Here the CDR3 reads CASSQTGGHSPLHF. CDR3 DNA: TGTGCCAGCAGCCAGACAGGGGGCCATTCACCCCTCCACTTT. The chain employs TRBV6-6 and TRBJ1-6; 10 bases fit TRBD1. Germline CDR1 MNHNY, CDR2 SVGAGI (reference sequence). The CDR3 is made up of 14 amino acids. J gave up 8 bases and V 6 bases, and 4 bases lay outside the gene matches.

This clonotype was observed at least ten times. The V and J genes are TRBV25-1 and TRBJ2-5; TRBD2 matches at 13 bases. V lost 6 bases to trimming and J lost 0 bases; unmatched junction nucleotides: 4. Germline V gene data show CDR1 as MGHDK and CDR2 as SYGVNS. The CDR3 covers 16 residues. CDR3 nucleotide sequence: TGTGCCAGCAGCCGACTAGCGGGAGGCAACCAAGAGACCCAGTACTTC. Protein product: CASSRLAGGNQETQYF.

Ten or more counts support this clonotype. The genes are TRBV30 and TRBJ1-4; D is undetermined. The CDR3 contains 14 residues. Germline V gives CDR1 GTSNPN, CDR2 SVGIG (reference sequence). V was trimmed by 2 bases and J by 2 bases, leaving 9 bases between them. CDR3 nucleotide sequence: TGTGCCTGGAGTCCGGCATCCACTAATGAAAAACTGTTTTTT. Translating it yields CAWSPASTNEKLFF.